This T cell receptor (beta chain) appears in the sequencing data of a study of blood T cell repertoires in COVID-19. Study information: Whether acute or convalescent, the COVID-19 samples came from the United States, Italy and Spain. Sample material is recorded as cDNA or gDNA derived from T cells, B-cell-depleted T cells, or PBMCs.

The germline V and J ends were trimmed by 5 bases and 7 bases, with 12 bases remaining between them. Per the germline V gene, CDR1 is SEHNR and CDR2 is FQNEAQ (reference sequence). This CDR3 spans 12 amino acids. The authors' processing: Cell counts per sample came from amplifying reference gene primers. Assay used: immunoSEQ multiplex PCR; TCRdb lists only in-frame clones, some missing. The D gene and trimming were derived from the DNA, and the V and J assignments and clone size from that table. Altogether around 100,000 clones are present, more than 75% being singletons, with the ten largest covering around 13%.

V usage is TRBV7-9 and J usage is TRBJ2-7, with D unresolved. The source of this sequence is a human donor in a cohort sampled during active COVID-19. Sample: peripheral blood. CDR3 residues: CASSPPGGEQYF. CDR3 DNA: TGTGCCAGCAGCCCTCCGGGTGGGGAGCAGTACTTC. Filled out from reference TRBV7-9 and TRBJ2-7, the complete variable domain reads DTGVSQNPRHKITKRGQNVTFRCDPISEHNRLYWYRQTLGQGPEFLTYFQNEAQLEKSRLLSDRFSAERPKGSFSTLEIQRTEQGDSAMYLCASSPPGGEQYFGPGTRLTVT.